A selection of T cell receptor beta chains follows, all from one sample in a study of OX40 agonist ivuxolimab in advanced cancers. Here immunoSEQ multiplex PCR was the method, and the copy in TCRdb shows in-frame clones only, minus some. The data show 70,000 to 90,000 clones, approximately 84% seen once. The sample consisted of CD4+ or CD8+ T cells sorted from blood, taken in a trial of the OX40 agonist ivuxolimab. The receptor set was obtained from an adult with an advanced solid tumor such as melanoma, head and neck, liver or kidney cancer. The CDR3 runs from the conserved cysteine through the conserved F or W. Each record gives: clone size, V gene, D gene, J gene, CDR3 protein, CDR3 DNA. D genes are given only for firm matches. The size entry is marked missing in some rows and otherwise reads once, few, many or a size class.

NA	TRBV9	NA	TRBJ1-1	CASSPRGDANTEAFF	TGTGCCAGCAGCCCGCGGGGGGATGCGAACACTGAAGCTTTCTTT
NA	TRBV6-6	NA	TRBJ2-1	CASGKRSSYNEQFF	TGTGCCAGCGGAAAAAGGAGCTCCTACAATGAGCAGTTCTTC
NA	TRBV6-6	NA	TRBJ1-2	CASSYRDTGGYTF	TGTGCCAGCAGTTATAGGGACACAGGGGGCTACACCTTC
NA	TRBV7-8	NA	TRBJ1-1	CASSFQGPSQGAFF	TGTGCCAGCAGCTTCCAAGGGCCGAGCCAAGGCGCTTTCTTT
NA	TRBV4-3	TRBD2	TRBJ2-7	CASSQTVLAGVHEQYF	TGCGCCAGCAGCCAAACCGTCTTAGCGGGAGTCCACGAGCAGTACTTC
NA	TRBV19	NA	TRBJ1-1	CASSRVDSEAFF	TGTGCCAGTAGTAGGGTAGACAGTGAAGCTTTCTTT
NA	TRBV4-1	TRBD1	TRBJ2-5	CASREYDRVSETQYF	TGCGCCAGCAGGGAATACGACAGGGTATCAGAGACCCAGTACTTC
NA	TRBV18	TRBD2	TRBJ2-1	CASSPPGLAGPSYNEQFF	TGTGCCAGCTCACCACCGGGACTAGCGGGCCCTTCCTACAATGAGCAGTTCTTC
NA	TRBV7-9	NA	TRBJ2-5	CASSLGPGRETQYF	TGTGCCAGCAGCTTAGGTCCTGGGCGGGAGACCCAGTACTTC
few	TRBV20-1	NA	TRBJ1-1	CSALGDTEAFF	TGCAGTGCCCTCGGGGACACTGAAGCTTTCTTT
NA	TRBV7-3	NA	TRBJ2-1	CASSPKVGLLSYNEQFF	TGTGCCAGCAGCCCAAAGGTGGGACTTCTCTCCTACAATGAGCAGTTCTTC
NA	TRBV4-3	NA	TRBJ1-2	CASGDHGYTF	TGCGCCAGCGGAGATCATGGCTACACCTTC
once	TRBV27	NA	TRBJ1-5	CASIADPYSNQPQHF	TGTGCCAGCATCGCCGACCCCTATAGCAATCAGCCCCAGCATTTT
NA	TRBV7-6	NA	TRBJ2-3	CASSLGRADTQYF	TGTGCCAGCAGCTTAGGACGGGCAGATACGCAGTATTTT
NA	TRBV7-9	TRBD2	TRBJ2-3	CAGLAGWDTQYF	TGTGCCGGACTAGCGGGTTGGGATACGCAGTATTTT
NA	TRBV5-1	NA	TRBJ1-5	CASSSGVGQGKPQHF	TGCGCCAGCAGCTCCGGGGTGGGGCAGGGGAAGCCCCAGCATTTT
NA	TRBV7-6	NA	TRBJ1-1	CASSLDGTMNTEAFF	TGTGCCAGCAGCTTAGATGGGACAATGAACACTGAAGCTTTCTTT
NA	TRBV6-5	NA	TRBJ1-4	CASSSKTGLFGKLFF	TGTGCCAGCAGTTCCAAGACAGGATTATTCGGAAAACTGTTTTTT
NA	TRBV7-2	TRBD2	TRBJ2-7	CASSPGRDLSYEQYF	TGTGCCAGCAGCCCAGGGAGGGATCTATCCTACGAGCAGTACTTC
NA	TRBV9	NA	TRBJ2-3	CASSEPADTQYF	TGTGCCAGCAGCGAGCCGGCAGATACGCAGTATTTT
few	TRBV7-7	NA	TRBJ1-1	CASSIDRNTEAFF	TGTGCTAGCAGCATCGACAGGAACACTGAAGCTTTCTTT
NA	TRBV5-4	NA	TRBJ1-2	CASRLRGVGGYTF	TGTGCCAGCAGGCTGAGAGGGGTTGGAGGCTACACCTTC
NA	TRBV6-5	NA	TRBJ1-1	CASSVWGDTEAFF	TGTGCCAGCAGCGTCTGGGGGGACACTGAAGCTTTCTTT
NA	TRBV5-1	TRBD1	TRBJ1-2	CASSPGQGLQSGYTF	TGCGCCAGCAGCCCGGGACAGGGGCTACAATCCGGCTACACCTTC
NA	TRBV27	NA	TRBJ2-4	CASSLSGNIQYF	TGTGCCAGCAGTTTATCTGGAAACATTCAGTACTTC
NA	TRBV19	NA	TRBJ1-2	CASSEAVYGYTF	TGTGCCAGTAGTGAGGCAGTCTATGGCTACACCTTC
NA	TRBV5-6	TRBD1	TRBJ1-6	CASSFRQGRGGFASPLHF	TGTGCCAGCAGCTTCAGACAGGGTCGTGGAGGGTTCGCGTCACCCCTCCACTTT
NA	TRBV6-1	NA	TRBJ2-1	CASSESENSYNEQFF	TGTGCCAGCAGTGAATCTGAAAACTCCTACAATGAGCAGTTCTTC
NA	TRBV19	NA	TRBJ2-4	CASSMGKAKNIQYF	TGTGCCAGTAGTATGGGGAAGGCCAAAAACATTCAGTACTTC
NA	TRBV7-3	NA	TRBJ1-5	CASPTDSKTVQPQHF	TGTGCCAGCCCTACGGACAGCAAAACAGTACAGCCCCAGCATTTT
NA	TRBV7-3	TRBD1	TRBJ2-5	CASSLGPGQGETQYF	TGTGCCAGCAGCTTAGGTCCGGGACAGGGGGAGACCCAGTACTTC
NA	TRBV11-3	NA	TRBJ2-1	CASSLSHIRGAYNEQFF	TGTGCCAGCAGCTTAAGTCATATCAGGGGGGCCTACAATGAGCAGTTCTTC
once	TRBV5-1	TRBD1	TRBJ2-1	CASSLTGTGSLEQFF	TGTGCCAGCAGCTTAACCGGGACAGGGTCGCTCGAGCAGTTCTTC
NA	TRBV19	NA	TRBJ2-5	CASRSYGETQYF	TGTGCCAGTAGATCATATGGAGAGACCCAGTACTTC
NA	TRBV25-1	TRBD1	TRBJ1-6	CASSEYEQGANSPLHF	TGTGCCAGCAGTGAATATGAACAGGGGGCGAATTCACCCCTCCACTTT
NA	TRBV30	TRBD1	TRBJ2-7	CAWSRGQGTGEQYF	TGTGCCTGGAGTAGGGGACAGGGAACGGGCGAGCAGTACTTC
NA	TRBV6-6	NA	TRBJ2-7	CASSYSSSYEQYF	TGTGCCAGCAGTTACTCGAGCTCCTACGAGCAGTACTTC
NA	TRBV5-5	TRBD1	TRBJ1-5	CASSGQGGDSNQPQHF	TGTGCCAGCAGTGGACAGGGAGGGGATAGCAATCAGCCCCAGCATTTT
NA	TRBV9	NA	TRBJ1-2	CASSYLHGYTF	TGTGCCAGCAGCTACCTCCACGGCTACACCTTC
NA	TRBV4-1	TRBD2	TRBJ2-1	CASRRSLAALNNEQFF	TGCGCCAGCAGGAGGTCACTAGCGGCTTTGAACAATGAGCAGTTCTTC
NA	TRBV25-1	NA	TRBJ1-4	CASSGKVGANEKLFF	TGTGCCAGCAGTGGTAAGGTGGGAGCTAATGAAAAACTGTTTTTT